The clone carrying this T cell receptor (beta chain) was seen a few times. Its matching antigen is unknown. This specimen belongs to a study of shared clonotypes between healthy human individuals. Overall study results and limits: For sorted subsets, rarefaction showed incomplete sequencing despite large depth.

TCRdb's table, derived via immunoSEQ multiplex PCR, lists solely in-frame clones and lacks some. The sample has over a million clones; about four fifths are singletons. Germline V gene lookup returns CDR1 SGHRS and CDR2 YFSETQ. The CDR3 sequence is 15 residues long. Deletions cut 4 bases from V and 0 bases from J, with 11 bases between. The sequenced sample was memory CD4+ T cells from PBMCs. Subset noted: CD45RA-negative fraction. The receptor was isolated from a young man in good health. Some clones in this sample may be carry-over from other donors' samples. This sequence joins TRBV5-1 and TRBJ1-3; weak D call: TRBD1 (5 bases). The chain's CDR3 is CASSNDSSSGNTIYF. CDR3 sequence (DNA): TGCGCCAGCAGCAACGACAGCAGCTCTGGAAACACCATATATTTT.